The entry below describes one T cell receptor (beta chain). The sample is drawn from a study of blood T cell repertoires in COVID-19. For the study at large: Samples came from the United States, Italy and Spain, spanning acute and convalescent COVID-19. Nucleic acid was either cDNA or gDNA, and it came from T cells, B-cell-depleted T cells, or PBMCs.

Original analysis: Estimation of nucleated cell counts relied on the amplification of reference gene primers. Generated by immunoSEQ multiplex PCR, the TCRdb table keeps only in-frame clones and is missing some. The DNA gave D and trimming, while V, J and clone size come from that table. The repertoire has some 380,000 clones, nearly 90% of them found once; the top ten carry around 7%. The specimen sequenced was peripheral blood. The receptor's source is a man younger than 35 with active or convalescent COVID-19.

In DNA, the CDR3 is TGTGCCAGCAACGGGGGACAGGTAAATCAGCCCCAGCATTTT. Protein product: CASNGGQVNQPQHF. This chain links TRBV7-2 with TRBJ1-5; 8 nucleotides line up with TRBD1. With 7 bases clipped from V and 4 bases from J, the junction kept 6 bases outside the gene matches. This CDR3 is 14 amino acids long. The germline V gene encodes CDR1 SGHTA and CDR2 FQGNSA. The full variable domain, rest sourced from reference TRBV7-2 and TRBJ1-5, is GAGVSQSPSNKVTEKGKDVELRCDPISGHTALYWYRQSLGQGLEFLIYFQGNSAPDKSGLPSDRFSAERTGGSVSTLTIQRTQQEDSAVYLCASNGGQVNQPQHFGDGTRLSIL.